The rows below give T cell receptor beta chains drawn from one sample of a study of cytomegalovirus exposure and HLA in healthy donors. Profiling relied on immunoSEQ multiplex PCR, and the TCRdb table lists in-frame clones only, not all of them. The table includes about 200,000 clones, around 75% detected once. The sequenced sample consisted of PBMCs. These receptors all come from a woman aged 25 to 39 in good health and CMV-seronegative. Each CDR3 is given with its conserved first and last residue. D genes are given only for firm matches. Not every row has a clone size; where given, it reads once, few, many or a size class.

cdr3_nt	cdr3_aa	v_call	j_call	clone_size	d_call
TGTGCCAGCAGCGACAGGGACAGTTTCACAGATACGCAGTATTTT	CASSDRDSFTDTQYF	TRBV9	TRBJ2-3	few	TRBD1
TGTGCCAGCAGCCCCGGAGGACCTGGGGGCGGCTACACCTTC	CASSPGGPGGGYTF	TRBV7-3	TRBJ1-2	.	.
TGTGCCAGCAGCTTGTTCTCCAGTTGGAGCACTGAAGCTTTCTTT	CASSLFSSWSTEAFF	TRBV5-6	TRBJ1-1	.	.
TGTGCCAGCAGTGGGGGCTACGAGCAGTACTTC	CASSGGYEQYF	TRBV27	TRBJ2-7	.	.
TGCAGCGTTGGGAACAGGGGAATGAACACTGAAGCTTTCTTT	CSVGNRGMNTEAFF	TRBV29-1	TRBJ1-1	few	TRBD1
TGTGCCAGCTCACCAGGACAGATCTCAGGGGGAAACACCATATATTTT	CASSPGQISGGNTIYF	TRBV18	TRBJ1-3	.	.
TGTGCCAGCAGCCCTGGGGACCTTTCCGGAGGGCAGCCCCAGCATTTT	CASSPGDLSGGQPQHF	TRBV7-2	TRBJ1-5	few	.
TGCGCCAGCTGCGGTTCACGGGGGTCGGCCTCCCAGCATTTT	CASCGSRGSASQHF	TRBV4-3	TRBJ1-5	few	.
TGTGCCAGCAGCTACGCCGGGACAGGGGATTCTCAGCCCCAGCATTTT	CASSYAGTGDSQPQHF	TRBV2	TRBJ1-5	.	TRBD1
TGTGCCTGGAGCCACATGTCGGAAGCTTTCTTT	CAWSHMSEAFF	TRBV30	TRBJ1-1	.	.
TGCGCCAGCAGCCCCCGCCTCCGGGACAGGGTTTTTGGCTACACCTTC	CASSPRLRDRVFGYTF	TRBV4-3	TRBJ1-2	.	TRBD1
TGTGCCAGCAGCCATACGGCGGGAGGGGGCTACGAGCAGTACTTC	CASSHTAGGGYEQYF	TRBV7-3	TRBJ2-7	few	TRBD2
TGCGCCAGCAGCTTGGGACAGGAGTCCTACGAGCAGTACTTC	CASSLGQESYEQYF	TRBV5-1	TRBJ2-7	.	.
TGTGCCAGCAGCCCGGACAGGCGGACTCAAACCGGGGAGCTGTTTTTT	CASSPDRRTQTGELFF	TRBV9	TRBJ2-2	.	TRBD1
TGTGCCAGCAGCTTCAGGGGTCAGAAGCAGTTCTTC	CASSFRGQKQFF	TRBV11-3	TRBJ2-1	.	.
TGTGCCAGCAGCTCCCCGGGACAGGGTGATTCACCCCTCCACTTT	CASSSPGQGDSPLHF	TRBV7-9	TRBJ1-6	.	TRBD1
TGCGCCAGCAGCCAAGATTCGCCTAGCGGGAGAGGTTGGGAGACCCAGTACTTC	CASSQDSPSGRGWETQYF	TRBV4-1	TRBJ2-5	.	TRBD2
TGTGCCAGCAGTGAAAGGATGGGCGATACCGGGGAGCTGTTTTTT	CASSERMGDTGELFF	TRBV6-4	TRBJ2-2	.	.
TGTGCCAGTAGGATGGGGGGCACTGAAGCTTTCTTT	CASRMGGTEAFF	TRBV19	TRBJ1-1	.	.
TGCGCCAGCAGCCCAATGGGGCGGACGAACACTGAAGCTTTCTTT	CASSPMGRTNTEAFF	TRBV4-1	TRBJ1-1	.	.